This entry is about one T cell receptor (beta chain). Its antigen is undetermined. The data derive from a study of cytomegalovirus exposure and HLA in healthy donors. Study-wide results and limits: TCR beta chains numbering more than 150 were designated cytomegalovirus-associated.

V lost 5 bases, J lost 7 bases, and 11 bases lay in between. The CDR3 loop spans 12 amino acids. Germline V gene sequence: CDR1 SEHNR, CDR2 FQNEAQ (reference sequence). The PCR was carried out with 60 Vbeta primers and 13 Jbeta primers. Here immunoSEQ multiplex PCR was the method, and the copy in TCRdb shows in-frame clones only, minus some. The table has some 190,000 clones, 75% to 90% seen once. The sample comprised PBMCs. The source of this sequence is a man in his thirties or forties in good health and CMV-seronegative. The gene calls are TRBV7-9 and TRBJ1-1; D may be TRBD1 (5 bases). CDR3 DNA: TGTGCCAGCAGCGGGGGGGGGTTTGAAGCTTTCTTT. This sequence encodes CASSGGGFEAFF.